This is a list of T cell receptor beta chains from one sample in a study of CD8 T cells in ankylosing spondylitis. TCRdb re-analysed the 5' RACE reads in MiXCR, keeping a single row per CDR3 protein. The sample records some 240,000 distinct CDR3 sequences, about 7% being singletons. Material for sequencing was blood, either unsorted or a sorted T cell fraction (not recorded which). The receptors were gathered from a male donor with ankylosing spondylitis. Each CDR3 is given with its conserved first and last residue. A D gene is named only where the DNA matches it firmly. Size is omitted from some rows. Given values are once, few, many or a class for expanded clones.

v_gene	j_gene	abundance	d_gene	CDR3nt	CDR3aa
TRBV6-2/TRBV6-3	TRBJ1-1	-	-	TGTGCCAGCAGATCCCGTGGGGCGTACACTGAAGCTTTCTTT	CASRSRGAYTEAFF
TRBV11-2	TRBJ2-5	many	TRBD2	TGTGCCAGCAGCTTACTTAGCGGGGATTTTATCCCCCAAGAGACCCAGTACTTC	CASSLLSGDFIPQETQYF
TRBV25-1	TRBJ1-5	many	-	TGTGCCAGCAGTGAAATCGGGGGCGGTCAGCCCCAGCATTTT	CASSEIGGGQPQHF
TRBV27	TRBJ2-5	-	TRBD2	TGTGCCAGCAGTTTATCTGGACTAGATGCGGAGACCCAGTACTTC	CASSLSGLDAETQYF
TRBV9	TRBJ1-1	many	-	TGTGCCAGCAGCGGAGGGTTAAGCCCCACTGAAGCTTTCTTT	CASSGGLSPTEAFF
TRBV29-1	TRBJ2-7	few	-	TGCAGCGTAGAGAATCGGGACGGATCCTACGAGCAGTACTTC	CSVENRDGSYEQYF
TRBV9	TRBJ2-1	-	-	TGTGCCAGCAGCGACCGACCCGACGCCTCATCCTACAATGAGCAGTTCTTC	CASSDRPDASSYNEQFF
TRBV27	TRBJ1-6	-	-	TGTGCCAGATCGGCAGATAATTCACCCCTCCACTTT	CARSADNSPLHF
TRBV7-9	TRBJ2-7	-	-	TGTGCCAGCAGCACAAACGCACTAGCTATCCACGAGCAGTACTTC	CASSTNALAIHEQYF
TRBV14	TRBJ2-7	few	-	TGTGCCAGCAGCCAAGTCCGAACCTACGAGCAGTACTTC	CASSQVRTYEQYF
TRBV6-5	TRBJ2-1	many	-	TGTGCCAGCAGTTACCAGGGGAGGAATGAGCAGTTCTTC	CASSYQGRNEQFF
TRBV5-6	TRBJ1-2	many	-	TGTGCCAGCAGCTTGGCCAGGGCACCTAATCATGGCTACACCTTC	CASSLARAPNHGYTF
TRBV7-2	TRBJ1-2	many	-	TGTGCCAGCAGCGCATCGGGCTACGGCCGTACCGGCTACACCTTC	CASSASGYGRTGYTF
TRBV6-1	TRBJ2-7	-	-	TGTGCCAGCAGCGCCCTTAGGACCCCCGAAAATGCCGGGCAGTACTTC	CASSALRTPENAGQYF
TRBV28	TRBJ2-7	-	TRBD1	TGTGCCAGCAGATGGGGACAGGAGGACGAGCAGTACTTC	CASRWGQEDEQYF
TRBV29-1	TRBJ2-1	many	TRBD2	TGCAGCGTTGAAGATCTAAAGGGGACTAGAGTGACTGAGCAGTTCTTC	CSVEDLKGTRVTEQFF
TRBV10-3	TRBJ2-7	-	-	TGTGCCATCGCGACCTCTTCCTACGAGCAGTACTTC	CAIATSSYEQYF
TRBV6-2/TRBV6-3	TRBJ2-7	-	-	TGTGCCAGCACCCAGACGCGGGGCAGGGCAGACTACGAGCAGTACTTC	CASTQTRGRADYEQYF
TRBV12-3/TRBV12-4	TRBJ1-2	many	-	TGTGCCAGCAGTTTGGGCCTGTACAATGGCTACACCTTC	CASSLGLYNGYTF
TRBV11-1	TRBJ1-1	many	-	TGTGCCAGCAGCCGCTTTGGGGCAGCTCAATTTAAAAACACTGAAGCTTTCTTT	CASSRFGAAQFKNTEAFF
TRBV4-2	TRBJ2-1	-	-	TGTGCCAGCAGCCCAGTACTGGGCAATGAGCAGTTCTTC	CASSPVLGNEQFF
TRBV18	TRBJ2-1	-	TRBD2	TGTGCCAGCTCTCCCCTAAAACTAGCGGTTAGCAGGGAAAATGAGCAGTTCTTC	CASSPLKLAVSRENEQFF
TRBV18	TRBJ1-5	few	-	TGTGCCAGCTCACCATCGGCTTATAGCAATCAGCCCCAGCATTTT	CASSPSAYSNQPQHF
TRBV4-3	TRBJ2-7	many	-	TGCGCCAGCAGCCAAGCTGCTAGCTGGTCCCCTGACGAGCAGTACTTC	CASSQAASWSPDEQYF
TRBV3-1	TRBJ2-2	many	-	TGTGCCAGCAGCCAGGGAGGCACGAACACCGGGGAGCTGTTTTTT	CASSQGGTNTGELFF
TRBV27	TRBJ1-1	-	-	TGTGCCAGCAGTTTCCTATTGCCGAACACTGAAGCTTTCTTT	CASSFLLPNTEAFF
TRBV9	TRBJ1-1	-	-	TGTGCCAGCAGCGCAATCACAAGGGAGGGTATGAACACTGAAGCTTTCTTT	CASSAITREGMNTEAFF
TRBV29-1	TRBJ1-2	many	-	TGCAGCGTTTTTGGGGGCGCTGGCTACACCTTC	CSVFGGAGYTF
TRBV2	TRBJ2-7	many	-	TGTGCCAGCAGTGAATGGGGGGCTCGCTACGAGCAGTACTTC	CASSEWGARYEQYF
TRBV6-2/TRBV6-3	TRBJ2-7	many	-	TGTGCCAGCGGACAGAAAATCTACGAGCAGTACTTC	CASGQKIYEQYF
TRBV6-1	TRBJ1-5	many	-	TGTGCCAGCAGTGAGGACAGCTACTATAGCAATCAGCCCCAGCATTTT	CASSEDSYYSNQPQHF
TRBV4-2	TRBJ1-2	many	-	TGTGCCAGCAGCCAAGGGTTACATCCAAGCTATGGCTACACCTTC	CASSQGLHPSYGYTF
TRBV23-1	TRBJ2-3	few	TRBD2	TGCGCCAGCAGTCATCCCCTAGCGGGGGGCACCACAGATACGCAGTATTTT	CASSHPLAGGTTDTQYF
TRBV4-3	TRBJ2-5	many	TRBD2	TGCGCCAGCAGTCGGACTAGTCAAGAGACCCAGTACTTC	CASSRTSQETQYF
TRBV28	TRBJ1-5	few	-	TGTGCCAGCAGTTTTGGGCAGGGACATAGCAATCAGCCCCAGCATTTT	CASSFGQGHSNQPQHF
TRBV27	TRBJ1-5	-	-	TGTGCCAGCAGTACAGTTAACAGCAATCAGCCCCAGCATTTT	CASSTVNSNQPQHF
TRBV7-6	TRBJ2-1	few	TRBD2	TGTGCCAGCAGCCCCGAGGCATTTAGGGCGGGAGGAACTACCTACAATGAGCAGTTCTTC	CASSPEAFRAGGTTYNEQFF
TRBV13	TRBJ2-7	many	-	TGTGCCAGTTCAGGGAGATACTCCTACGAGCAGTACTTC	CASSGRYSYEQYF
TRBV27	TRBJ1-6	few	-	TGTGCCAGCAGTTTTTCGGGAGGGGAATTAATTCAACCCCTCCACTTT	CASSFSGGELIQPLHF
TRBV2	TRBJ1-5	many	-	TGTGCCAGCAGACGAACAGGGCTCGTTCAGCCCCAGCATTTT	CASRRTGLVQPQHF
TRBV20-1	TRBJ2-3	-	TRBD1	TGCAGTGCTAGACAGCAGGGGGTATTTTACACAGATACGCAGTATTTT	CSARQQGVFYTDTQYF
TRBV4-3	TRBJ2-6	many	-	TGCGCCAGCAGCCAAGGCGGCGCCTACTCTGGGGCCAACGTCCTGACTTTC	CASSQGGAYSGANVLTF
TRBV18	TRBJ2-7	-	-	TGTGCCAGCTCACCACAAGAGCGGACAACCTACGAGCAGTACTTC	CASSPQERTTYEQYF
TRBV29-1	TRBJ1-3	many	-	TGCAGCGTTGAGGACCGTAACTCTGGAAACACCATATATTTT	CSVEDRNSGNTIYF
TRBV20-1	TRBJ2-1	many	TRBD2	TGCAGTGCTAGAGGGATAGCGGGGGACTACAATGAGCAGTTCTTC	CSARGIAGDYNEQFF